One and the same sample provided the 26 T cell receptor beta chains below, sequenced in a study of control samples from healthy donors and cancer patients. The data were produced by immunoSEQ multiplex PCR, yet TCRdb's version contains in-frame clones alone and is incomplete. The table includes about 26,000 clones, approximately 85% detected once. Input material: PBMCs. The source of these receptors is a man in his sixties with colorectal cancer.

This chain connects TRBV19 to TRBJ2-6; D unclear. The germline CDR1 and CDR2 sequences are LNHDA and SQIVND (reference sequence). This CDR3 region has 17 residues. V lost 1 base and J lost 1, with 11 bases in between. The CDR3 bases are TGTGCCAGTAGTATAGCGCGTGGTCTTTCTGGGGCCAACGTCCTGACTTTC. Its translation is CASSIARGLSGANVLTF.

This clone is termed medium-sized (0.01 to 0.1%). This chain links TRBV11-2 with TRBJ2-1, with D tentatively TRBD2 (6 bases). The CDR3 has 15 residues. With 3 bases removed from V and 8 bases from J, the gap between germline ends came to 17 bases. Germline-derived CDR1 and CDR2 are SGHAT and FQNNGV. The CDR3 sequence: CASSLSLASYDEQFF. As DNA, the CDR3 is TGTGCCAGCAGCTTGTCGCTAGCGTCTTACGATGAGCAGTTCTTC.

This chain joins TRBV10-3 and TRBJ2-5; TRBD2 aligns across 8 bases. CDR3 length: 14 amino acids. Per the germline V gene, CDR1 is ENHRY and CDR2 is SYGVKD. Germline trimming cut 6 bases from V and 3 bases from J; bases unmatched to any gene: 6. CDR3 loop: CAISRGGTEETQYF. The CDR3 nucleotides read TGTGCCATCAGCCGGGGGGGCACGGAAGAGACCCAGTACTTC.

The chain uses TRBV5-4 and TRBJ2-7; maybe TRBD2 (6 bases). The CDR3 covers 15 residues. Trimming removed 4 bases from V and 5 bases from J, with 19 bases in between. Germline V lookup: CDR1 SGHNT, CDR2 YYREEE (reference sequence). CDR3 protein: CASSGSGGPENEQYV. The DNA of the CDR3 is TGTGCCAGCAGCGGTAGCGGCGGACCAGAGAACGAGCAGTACGTC.

This rearrangement joins TRBV7-9 to TRBJ2-2, with TRBD1 identical over 7 bases. This CDR3 has 14 amino acids. CDR1 SEHNR and CDR2 FQNEAQ come from the germline V gene (reference sequence). Trimming took 5 bases from V and 3 from J; bases not matched to a gene: 3. The DNA of the CDR3 is TGTGCCAGCAGCCGGGACAGCTACACCGGGGAGCTGTTTTTT. As protein: CASSRDSYTGELFF.

V usage is TRBV6-2 or TRBV6-3 and J usage is TRBJ2-7; 7 bases match TRBD2. The CDR3 sequence is 14 residues long. The germline CDR1 and CDR2 sequences are MNHEY and SVGEGT. V lost 2 bases to trimming and J lost 1 base; unmatched junction nucleotides: 2. The CDR3 loop is CASSYAGESYEQYF. CDR3 nucleotide sequence: TGTGCCAGCAGTTACGCGGGGGAATCCTACGAGCAGTACTTC.

A single count supports this clone. V usage is TRBV7-2 and J usage is TRBJ1-2; tentatively, D is TRBD1 (5 bases). The ends were cut back, 2 bases at V and 3 bases at J, with 16 bases in the middle. CDR1 and CDR2 (germline): SGHTA, FQGNSA. The CDR3 is 16 amino acids. In DNA form, the CDR3 reads TGTGCCAGCAGCTTATTGGGTACAGGTGGTGACTATGGCTACACCTTC. It encodes CASSLLGTGGDYGYTF.

The chain uses TRBV6-5 and TRBJ1-1, with 8 bases that match TRBD1. Germline V CDR1 and CDR2: MNHEY, SVGAGI. The CDR3 contains 12 residues. V was clipped by 6 bases and J by 11 bases; unmatched bases: 8. This chain's CDR3 is CASRLDRGTAFF. CDR3 nucleotides: TGTGCCAGCAGACTCGACAGGGGTACGGCTTTCTTT.

The chain carries TRBV10-3 and TRBJ1-2; D not resolved. Germline V gene data show CDR1 as ENHRY and CDR2 as SYGVKD. The CDR3 is 11 amino acids. V was cut by 3 bases and J by 8 bases, with 7 bases left in between. Here the CDR3 DNA reads TGTGCCATCAGTGATTCGGGCGGCTACACCTTC. This codes for CAISDSGGYTF.

This clone showed up just a few times. V and J are TRBV18 and TRBJ1-1, with TRBD1 matching over 8 bases. Looked up from germline, CDR1 is KGHSH and CDR2 is LQKENI. The CDR3 extends over 16 amino acids. V trimming: 4 bases; J trimming: 3 bases; junction bases outside the gene matches: 10. CDR3 region: CASSRNPGGADTEAFF. CDR3 nucleotide sequence: TGTGCCAGCTCACGGAATCCAGGGGGCGCGGACACTGAAGCTTTCTTT.

The rearrangement uses TRBV11-2 and TRBJ1-4, with a tentative D call TRBD1 (5 bases). The length of the CDR3 is 15 residues. Germline lookup yields CDR1 SGHAT and CDR2 FQNNGV. The V and J ends lost 3 bases and 1 base respectively, with 9 bases between them. Here the CDR3 DNA reads TGTGCCAGCAGCTTTGGTAGGGGAACTAATGAAAAACTGTTTTTT. This gives the protein CASSFGRGTNEKLFF.

The chain employs TRBV11-2 and TRBJ2-7; TRBD2 matches at 7 bases. Germline V lookup: CDR1 SGHAT, CDR2 FQNNGV. Trimming removed 0 bases from V and 2 bases from J; junction bases left unmatched: 13. The CDR3 runs 18 residues. For the CDR3, the DNA is TGTGCCAGCAGCTTAGAAATCCCCCGGGGGGACTTCACCTACGAGCAGTACTTC. Translated, it gives CASSLEIPRGDFTYEQYF.

V and J are TRBV10-3 and TRBJ2-7, with 15 bases lining up with TRBD2. With V trimmed by 4 bases and J by 5 bases, 0 bases remained unmatched. This CDR3 spans 14 amino acids. CDR1 and CDR2 from the germline V gene are ENHRY and SYGVKD. The chain's CDR3 is CAISGTSGGDEQYV. CDR3 in DNA: TGTGCCATCAGTGGGACTAGCGGGGGGGACGAGCAGTACGTC.

V gene TRBV5-1 combines with J gene TRBJ1-2; D possibly corresponds to TRBD1 (5 bases). Germline V lookup: CDR1 SGHRS, CDR2 YFSETQ. CDR3 length: 17 residues. V lost 0 bases to trimming and J lost 0 bases, with 15 bases between them. The CDR3 nucleotides are TGCGCCAGCAGCTTGGCGGGGCCGTCTTTTTCTAACTATGGCTACACCTTC. It yields the protein CASSLAGPSFSNYGYTF. Combining the CDR3 with reference TRBV5-1 and TRBJ1-2 gives the whole variable domain KAGVTQTPRYLIKTRGQQVTLSCSPISGHRSVSWYQQTPGQGLQFLFEYFSETQRNKGNFPGRFSGRQFSNSRSEMNVSTLELGDSALYLCASSLAGPSFSNYGYTFGSGTRLTVV.

V gene TRBV5-4 combines with J gene TRBJ1-1; D may be TRBD1 (5 bases). V dropped 4 bases and J dropped 7 bases, with 14 bases sitting between them. The germline gives CDR1 SGHNT, CDR2 YYREEE (reference sequence). The CDR3 length is 13 residues. CDR3 sequence: CASSPAGRGEAFF. In nucleotides, the CDR3 is TGTGCCAGCAGCCCGGCGGGGCGGGGTGAAGCTTTCTTT. Drawing the rest from reference TRBV5-4 and TRBJ1-1, the complete variable domain is ETGVTQSPTHLIKTRGQQVTLRCSSQSGHNTVSWYQQALGQGPQFIFQYYREEENGRGNFPPRFSGLQFPNYSSELNVNALELDDSALYLCASSPAGRGEAFFGQGTRLTVV.

A remark on this clone: One junction end disagrees with the germline gene, perhaps due to a read error. The V and J genes are TRBV5-6 and TRBJ1-2; tentative D call: TRBD1 (5 bases). Germline V gene sequence: CDR1 SGHDT, CDR2 YYEEEE. CDR3 size: 13 residues. The CDR3 region is CASGRGTNYGYIF. CDR3 bases: TGTGCCAGCGGCAGAGGGACTAACTATGGCTACATCTTC.

The sample holds one count of this clone. The V and J genes are TRBV4-3 and TRBJ2-3; TRBD1 is a possible D gene (6 bases). CDR1 is LGHNA and CDR2 is YSLEER in the germline V gene. CDR3 length: 16 residues. V gave up 0 bases and J gave up 4 bases, with 14 bases separating them. The CDR3 protein is CASSQEGRGYADTQYF. The CDR3, as DNA: TGCGCCAGCAGCCAAGAGGGCAGGGGATATGCAGATACGCAGTATTTT.

The rearrangement joins TRBV4-1 to TRBJ2-1; TRBD2 agrees at 13 bases. V lost 3 bases, J lost 9 bases, and 11 bases stayed unmatched. Germline V gene lookup returns CDR1 MGHRA and CDR2 YSYEKL. The CDR3 is made up of 17 amino acids. CDR3 coding DNA: TGCGCCAGCAGCCAGACGGGACTAGCGGGGAAGAAACGTGAGCAGTTCTTC. It codes for CASSQTGLAGKKREQFF.

The chain links TRBV11-2 to TRBJ1-2; D not certain. V lost 2 bases and J lost 1, with 14 bases in between. Germline CDR1 is SGHAT and CDR2 is FQNNGV. The CDR3 covers 16 residues. Here the CDR3 reads CASSLRTYSSNYGYTF. As DNA, the CDR3 is TGTGCCAGCAGCTTACGTACATACAGCAGTAACTATGGCTACACCTTC.

V and J are TRBV7-8 and TRBJ2-3; D is unresolved. Germline CDR1 SGHVS, CDR2 FQNEAQ. The V end was cut by 2 bases, the J end by 7 bases, with 10 bases between. The CDR3 is 13 amino acids. The CDR3 loop is CASSLLGVNTQYF. The CDR3 DNA sequence: TGTGCCAGCAGCTTACTTGGGGTTAATACGCAGTATTTT.

The genes are TRBV18 and TRBJ1-2; 8 nucleotides line up with TRBD1. Germline loops: CDR1 KGHSH, CDR2 LQKENI. This CDR3 has 13 amino acids. After removal of 3 bases from V and 5 bases from J, the junction contained 2 bases not matched to a gene. In DNA form, the CDR3 reads TGTGCCAGCTCACCGGACAGGGAATATGGCTACACCTTC. Translating gives CASSPDREYGYTF. Full variable domain (rest looked up from reference TRBV18 and TRBJ1-2): NAGVMQNPRHLVRRRGQEARLRCSPMKGHSHVYWYRQLPEEGLKFMVYLQKENIIDESGMPKERFSAEFPKEGPSILRIQQVVRGDSAAYFCASSPDREYGYTFGSGTRLTVV.

This chain links TRBV5-8 with TRBJ2-3, with D unclear. Germline CDR1 SGHTS, CDR2 YDEGEE. The CDR3 spans 12 residues. The V end lost 7 bases, the J end lost 2 bases, and 8 bases lay between the germline ends. The CDR3 protein is CASGLDTDTQYF. Here the CDR3 DNA reads TGTGCCAGCGGGCTAGACACAGATACGCAGTATTTT. The full variable domain, rest sourced from reference TRBV5-8 and TRBJ2-3, is EAGVTQSPTHLIKTRGQQATLRCSPISGHTSVYWYQQALGLGLQFLLWYDEGEERNRGNFPPRFSGRQFPNYSSELNVNALELEDSALYLCASGLDTDTQYFGPGTRLTVL.

The chain carries TRBV18 and TRBJ1-5; 8 bases fit TRBD1. CDR1 and CDR2 from the germline V gene are KGHSH and LQKENI. This CDR3 spans 15 amino acids. The ends lost 4 bases at V and 2 bases at J; junction bases unmatched: 4. CDR3 residues: CASSLQGAGNQPQHF. The CDR3 coding sequence is TGTGCCAGCTCACTGCAGGGGGCGGGCAATCAGCCCCAGCATTTT.

This chain uses TRBV6-2 or TRBV6-3 with TRBJ2-5; D is ambiguous. Trimming took off 2 bases at V and 10 bases at J, with 8 bases between the two ends. This CDR3 is built from 11 residues. CDR1 and CDR2 (germline): MNHEY, SVGEGT. CDR3 bases: TGTGCCAGCAGTTACCCCCCGTTCCAGTACTTC. This translates into CASSYPPFQYF.

The rearrangement links TRBV12-5 to TRBJ2-1, with a tentative D call TRBD2 (6 bases). Deletions cut 1 base from V and 3 bases from J, with 13 bases between. The germline V gene has CDR1 LGHNT and CDR2 FRNRAP. This CDR3 spans 16 amino acids. CDR3: CASGLGLGTVYNEQFF. CDR3 DNA sequence: TGTGCTAGTGGTTTGGGGTTAGGGACTGTCTACAATGAGCAGTTCTTC.

This rearrangement joins TRBV30 to TRBJ2-3, with a possible D match to TRBD2 (5 bases). The CDR3 covers 15 residues. Germline lookup yields CDR1 GTSNPN and CDR2 SVGIG (reference sequence). Trimming shortened V by 5 bases and J by 0 bases, and 15 bases separated the two germline ends. The DNA for the CDR3 is TGTGCCTGGTCTGGGAGAGCGGCTAGCACAGATACGCAGTATTTT. Protein: CAWSGRAASTDTQYF. Combining the CDR3 with reference TRBV30 and TRBJ2-3 gives the whole variable domain SQTIHQWPATLVQPVGSPLSLECTVEGTSNPNLYWYRQAAGRGLQLLFYSVGIGQISSEVPQNLSASRPQDRQFILSSKKLLLSDSGFYLCAWSGRAASTDTQYFGPGTRLTVL.